Sequencing of this T cell receptor (beta chain) was carried out in a study of beta chain features in type 1 diabetes. The table lists this clone with a few counts. Its specificity is unknown. Study-wide points: Among patients, naive, central memory and Treg TCRB repertoires appeared more similar than among healthy donors. Across all four CD4+ subsets, people with type 1 diabetes showed modestly shorter TCRB CDR3s.

Of the isolated RNA, all was reverse transcribed, and so the sequenced material was expressed TCRB transcripts. Generated by immunoSEQ multiplex PCR, the TCRdb table keeps only in-frame clones and is missing some. The table shows roughly 150,000 clones, with about 9.1% occurring only once. Germline lookup yields CDR1 GTSNPN and CDR2 SVGIG (reference sequence). The CDR3 runs 14 residues. With 7 bases clipped from V and 1 base from J, the junction kept 8 bases outside the gene matches. The gene calls are TRBV30 and TRBJ1-1; 8 nucleotides agree with TRBD1. The receptor comes from a woman between 18 and 29 years old in good health. Sequencing was performed on central memory CD4+ T cells from blood. CDR3 DNA: TGTGCCTCTCAAAAGGGACAGGCGAACACTGAAGCTTTCTTT. Protein product: CASQKGQANTEAFF.